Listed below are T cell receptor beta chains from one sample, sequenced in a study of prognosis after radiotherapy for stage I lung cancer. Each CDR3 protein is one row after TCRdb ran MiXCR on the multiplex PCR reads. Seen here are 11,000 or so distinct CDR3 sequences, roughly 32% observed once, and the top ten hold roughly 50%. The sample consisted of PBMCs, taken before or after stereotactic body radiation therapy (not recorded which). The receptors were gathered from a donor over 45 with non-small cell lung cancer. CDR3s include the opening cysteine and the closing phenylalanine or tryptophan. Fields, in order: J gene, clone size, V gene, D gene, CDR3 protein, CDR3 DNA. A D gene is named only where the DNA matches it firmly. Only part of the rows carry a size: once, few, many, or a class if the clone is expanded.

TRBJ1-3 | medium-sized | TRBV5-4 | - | CASSLMDGIGNTIYF | TGTGCCAGCAGCTTAATGGACGGAATCGGAAACACCATATATTTT
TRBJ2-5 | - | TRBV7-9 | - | CASSVLGGGETQYF | TGTGCCAGCAGCGTACTCGGGGGTGGGGAGACCCAGTACTTC
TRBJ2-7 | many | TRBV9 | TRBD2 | CASSPGGAKTYEQYF | TGTGCCAGCAGCCCCGGGGGGGCGAAAACCTACGAGCAGTACTTC
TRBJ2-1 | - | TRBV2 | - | CASSVSLSSYNEQFF | TGTGCCAGCAGTGTAAGTCTAAGCTCCTACAATGAGCAGTTCTTC
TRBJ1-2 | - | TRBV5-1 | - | CASSSGGSNYGYTF | TGCGCCAGCAGCTCGGGAGGGTCTAACTATGGCTACACCTTC
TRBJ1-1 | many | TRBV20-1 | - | CSSFTLGASLNTEAFF | TGCAGTAGCTTTACCCTAGGGGCTTCTCTGAACACTGAAGCTTTCTTT
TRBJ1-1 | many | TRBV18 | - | CASSPPVNTEAFF | TGTGCCAGCTCACCACCGGTGAACACTGAAGCTTTCTTT
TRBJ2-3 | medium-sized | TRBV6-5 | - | CASSYPWAKGSTDTQYF | TGTGCCAGCAGTTACCCGTGGGCGAAGGGGAGCACAGATACGCAGTATTTT
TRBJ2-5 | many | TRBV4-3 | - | CASSQEFTPYQTQYF | TGCGCCAGCAGCCAAGAGTTTACCCCCTATCAGACCCAGTACTTC
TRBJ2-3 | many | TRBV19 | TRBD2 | CASSMRETSTDTQYF | TGTGCCAGTAGTATGCGGGAGACTAGCACAGATACGCAGTATTTT
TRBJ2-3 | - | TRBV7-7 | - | CASSLNSWGDTQYF | TGTGCTAGCAGCTTAAACTCTTGGGGAGATACGCAGTATTTT
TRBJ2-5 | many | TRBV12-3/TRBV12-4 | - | CASSRQVQETQYF | TGTGCCAGCAGCCGCCAAGTACAAGAGACCCAGTACTTC
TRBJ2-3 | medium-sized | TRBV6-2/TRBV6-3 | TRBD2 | CATLTGLAGTDTQYF | TGTGCCACCCTCACGGGACTAGCGGGCACAGATACGCAGTATTTT
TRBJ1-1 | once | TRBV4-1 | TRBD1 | CASKEEGANTEAYF | TGCGCCAGCAAAGAGGAGGGGGCCAACACTGAGGCTTACTTT
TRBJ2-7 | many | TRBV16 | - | CASSLRAYEQYF | TGTGCCAGCAGCCTCCGGGCGTACGAGCAGTACTTC
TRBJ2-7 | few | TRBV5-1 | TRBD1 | CASSLSGTGVYEQYF | TGCGCCAGCAGTTTATCCGGGACAGGGGTGTACGAGCAGTACTTC
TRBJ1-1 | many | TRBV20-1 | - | CSARDNTEAFF | TGCAGTGCTCGCGACAACACTGAAGCTTTCTTT
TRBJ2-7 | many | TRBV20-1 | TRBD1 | CSARDFGQGDYEQYF | TGCAGTGCTAGAGATTTTGGACAGGGGGATTACGAGCAGTACTTC
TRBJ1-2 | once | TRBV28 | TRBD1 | CASRGREDYGYTF | TGTGCCAGTAGGGGGCGTGAGGACTATGGCTACACCTTC
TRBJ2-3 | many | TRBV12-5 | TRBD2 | CASGLGGGPNTQYF | TGTGCTAGTGGTTTGGGGGGAGGGCCAAATACGCAGTATTTT
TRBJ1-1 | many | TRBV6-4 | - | CASSELNGAPNTEAFF | TGTGCCAGCAGTGAACTCAATGGGGCCCCGAACACTGAAGCTTTCTTT
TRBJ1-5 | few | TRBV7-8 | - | CASSLRGFGQPQHF | TGTGCCAGCAGCTTACGGGGCTTTGGTCAGCCCCAGCATTTT
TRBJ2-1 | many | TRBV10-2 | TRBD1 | CASSEDREYNEQFF | TGCGCCAGCAGTGAAGACAGGGAGTACAATGAGCAGTTCTTC
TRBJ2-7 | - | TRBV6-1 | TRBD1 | CASSLARDRGYEQYF | TGTGCCAGCAGCTTGGCGCGGGACAGGGGCTACGAGCAGTACTTC
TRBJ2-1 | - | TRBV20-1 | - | CSARHQMGYNEQFF | TGCAGTGCTAGACACCAGATGGGTTACAATGAGCAGTTCTTC
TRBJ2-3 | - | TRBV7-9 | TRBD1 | CASSSGTGGTDTQYF | TGTGCCAGCAGCTCAGGGACAGGGGGCACAGATACGCAGTATTTT
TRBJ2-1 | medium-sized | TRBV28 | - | CASSLVRLQPLYNEQFF | TGTGCCAGCAGTTTGGTCCGGCTACAACCCCTATACAATGAGCAGTTCTTC
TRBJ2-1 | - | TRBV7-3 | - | CASSPNALRGQFF | TGTGCCAGCAGCCCCAACGCTCTAAGGGGGCAGTTCTTC
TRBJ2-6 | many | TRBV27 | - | CASSLDRRGVSSGANVLTF | TGTGCCAGCAGTTTAGACAGGAGGGGGGTAAGCTCTGGGGCCAACGTCCTGACTTTC